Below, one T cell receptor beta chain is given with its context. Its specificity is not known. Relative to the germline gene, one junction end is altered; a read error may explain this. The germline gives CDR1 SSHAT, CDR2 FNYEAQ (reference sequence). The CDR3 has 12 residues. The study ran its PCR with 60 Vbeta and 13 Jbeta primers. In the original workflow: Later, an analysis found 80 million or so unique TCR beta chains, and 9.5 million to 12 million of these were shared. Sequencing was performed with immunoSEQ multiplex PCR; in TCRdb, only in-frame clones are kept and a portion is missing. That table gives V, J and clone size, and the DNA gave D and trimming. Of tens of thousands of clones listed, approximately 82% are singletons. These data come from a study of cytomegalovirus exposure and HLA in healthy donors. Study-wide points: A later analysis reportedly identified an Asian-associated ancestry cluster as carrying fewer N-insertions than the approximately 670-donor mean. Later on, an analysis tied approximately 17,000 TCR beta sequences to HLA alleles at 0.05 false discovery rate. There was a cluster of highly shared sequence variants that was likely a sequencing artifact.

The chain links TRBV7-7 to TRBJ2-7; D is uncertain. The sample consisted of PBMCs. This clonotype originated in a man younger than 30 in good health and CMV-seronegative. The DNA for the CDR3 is TGTGCTAGCAGCTTTTATACGGGTAAGGAGTACTTC. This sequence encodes CASSFYTGKEYF.